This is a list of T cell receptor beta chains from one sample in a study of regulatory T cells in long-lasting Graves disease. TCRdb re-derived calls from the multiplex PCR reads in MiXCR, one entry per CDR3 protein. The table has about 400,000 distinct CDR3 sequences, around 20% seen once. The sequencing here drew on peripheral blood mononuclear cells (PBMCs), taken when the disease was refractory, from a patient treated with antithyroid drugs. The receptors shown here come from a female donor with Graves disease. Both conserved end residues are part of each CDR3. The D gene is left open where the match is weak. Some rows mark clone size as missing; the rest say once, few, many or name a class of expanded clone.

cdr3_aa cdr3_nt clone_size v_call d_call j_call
CSARENSHYGYAF TGCAGTGCTAGAGAGAACAGCCACTATGGCTACGCCTTC NA TRBV20-1 NA TRBJ1-2
CASSLSGRAGEQYF TGTGCCAGCAGTCTTAGCGGGAGGGCCGGCGAGCAGTACTTC many TRBV6-1 TRBD2 TRBJ2-7
CATNEADGNQPQHF TGCGCCACCAACGAAGCTGATGGAAATCAGCCCCAGCATTTT few TRBV4-1 NA TRBJ1-5
CASSLSRVSPLHF TGTGCCAGCAGTTTATCTCGGGTTTCACCCCTCCACTTT NA TRBV27 NA TRBJ1-6
CASSFQVAGELFF TGTGCCAGCAGTTTCCAGGTTGCCGGGGAGCTGTTTTTT few TRBV7-6 NA TRBJ2-2
CASSSRYRGQGEQYF TGTGCCAGCAGCTCCCGTTACAGGGGGCAAGGCGAGCAGTACTTC many TRBV7-2 TRBD1 TRBJ2-7
CASSEACGQGNTEAFF TGTGCCAGCAGTGAAGCCTGTGGTCAGGGGAACACTGAAGCTTTCTTT many TRBV2 NA TRBJ1-1
CASSQGQGPYEQYF TGTGCCAGCAGCCAGGGACAGGGACCCTACGAGCAGTACTTC many TRBV3-1 TRBD1 TRBJ2-7
CASSKLAGGPVGELFF TGTGCCAGCAGTAAATTAGCGGGAGGGCCTGTCGGGGAGCTGTTTTTT few TRBV6-1 TRBD2 TRBJ2-2
CASSILAEETQYF TGTGCCAGCAGCATTCTAGCTGAAGAGACCCAGTACTTC few TRBV5-4 NA TRBJ2-5
CASSVLPRVGIQYF TGCGCCAGCAGTGTTCTCCCGCGGGTTGGCATTCAGTACTTC NA TRBV10-2 NA TRBJ2-4
CSVDYRKTDTQYF TGCAGCGTTGATTACAGAAAAACAGATACGCAGTATTTT NA TRBV29-1 NA TRBJ2-3
CASSHRLAGVTGELFF TGTGCCAGTAGCCATAGACTAGCGGGGGTCACCGGGGAGCTGTTTTTT NA TRBV19 TRBD2 TRBJ2-2
CASTPGAGTPTYEQYF TGTGCCAGCACACCCGGGGCGGGGACTCCTACCTACGAGCAGTACTTC NA TRBV6-1 NA TRBJ2-7
CSVYGAGHYGYTF TGCAGCGTCTACGGGGCAGGGCACTATGGCTACACCTTC NA TRBV29-1 NA TRBJ1-2
CASSRVGGLYEQYF TGTGCCAGCAGCCGCGTGGGAGGCCTTTACGAGCAGTACTTC few TRBV12-3/TRBV12-4 NA TRBJ2-7
CASSPLAGVTDTQYF TGTGCCAGCAGTCCCCTAGCGGGAGTTACAGATACGCAGTATTTT few TRBV12-3/TRBV12-4 TRBD2 TRBJ2-3
CSVMAGLQFF TGCAGCGTTATGGCTGGGTTGCAGTTCTTC NA TRBV29-1 NA TRBJ2-1
CAIGAQRGFF TGCGCCATAGGAGCTCAAAGGGGTTTTTTT NA TRBV10-1 NA TRBJ1-4
CAISVGTPYGYTF TGTGCCATCAGCGTCGGGACACCCTATGGCTACACCTTC many TRBV10-3 NA TRBJ1-2
CSVEADGQGASGANVLTF TGCAGCGTTGAGGCTGATGGGCAGGGCGCCTCTGGGGCCAACGTCCTGACTTTC many TRBV29-1 NA TRBJ2-6
CASSLNPPISGNTIYF TGTGCCAGCTCACTCAACCCACCGATCTCTGGAAACACCATATATTTT NA TRBV18 NA TRBJ1-3
CASSTGDSYNSPLHF TGTGCCAGCAGCACAGGGGACTCCTATAATTCACCCCTCCACTTT NA TRBV9 TRBD1 TRBJ1-6
CASSLDMSGGNEQYF TGTGCCAGCAGCTTAGACATGTCAGGGGGAAACGAGCAGTACTTC many TRBV7-2 TRBD1 TRBJ2-7
CASSVGEGQGSYEQYF TGTGCCAGCAGCGTAGGAGAGGGACAGGGATCCTACGAGCAGTACTTC NA TRBV9 TRBD1 TRBJ2-7
CAWSFLGRDEQYF TGTGCCTGGAGTTTCCTCGGGAGAGACGAGCAGTACTTC many TRBV30 NA TRBJ2-7
CASTRARNTIYF TGTGCCAGCACGAGGGCTAGGAACACCATATATTTT few TRBV2 NA TRBJ1-3
CASTDGWTNNQPQHF TGTGCCAGCACCGACGGGTGGACAAACAATCAGCCCCAGCATTTT many TRBV28 NA TRBJ1-5
CAITPSGVQGANVLTF TGTGCCATCACCCCGAGTGGGGTGCAAGGGGCCAACGTCCTGACTTTC few TRBV10-3 NA TRBJ2-6
CAISEIILAGSSPLHF TGTGCCATCAGTGAAATTATTTTGGCAGGCAGCTCACCCCTCCACTTT few TRBV10-3 NA TRBJ1-6
CASSRVGPNQPQHF TGTGCCAGCAGCCGAGTGGGGCCCAATCAGCCCCAGCATTTT many TRBV7-2 NA TRBJ1-5
CAGTPGVSDTQYF TGTGCCGGCACCCCAGGAGTTTCAGATACGCAGTATTTT NA TRBV6-1 NA TRBJ2-3
CASSLLTGGETQYF TGTGCCAGCAGCTTACTAACAGGGGGGGAGACCCAGTACTTC few TRBV5-1 TRBD1 TRBJ2-5
CASSPGQLTGELFF TGCGCCAGCAGCCCGGGACAACTCACCGGGGAGCTGTTTTTT NA TRBV5-1 NA TRBJ2-2
CASSLSGLTGDTQYF TGTGCCAGCAGTCTCTCGGGACTAACCGGGGATACGCAGTATTTT NA TRBV28 TRBD2 TRBJ2-3
CASSQPTGTGVSGANVLTF TGTGCCAGCAGCCAACCTACCGGGACAGGGGTTTCTGGGGCCAACGTCCTGACTTTC few TRBV12-3/TRBV12-4 TRBD1 TRBJ2-6
CASSLDTVWDTIYF TGTGCCAGCAGCTTAGATACAGTTTGGGACACCATATATTTT NA TRBV11-2 NA TRBJ1-3